Each of the 16 T cell receptor beta chains below was sequenced from the same sample in a study of blood T cell repertoires in COVID-19. The method was immunoSEQ multiplex PCR; TCRdb's version includes in-frame clones alone and lacks a portion of them. There are 360,000 or so clones in the sample; under 90% occur only once, and about 1.7% lies in the top ten. The sample comprised PBMCs or T cells enriched from blood (not recorded which). All receptors derive from a woman younger than 45 who had recovered from COVID-19.

V and J are TRBV5-1 and TRBJ1-2; the D gene is possibly TRBD1 (5 bases). Germline CDR1 SGHRS, CDR2 YFSETQ. The CDR3 has 19 residues. Deletions cut 1 base from V and 1 base from J, with 23 bases between. CDR3 protein: CASSLLGVGRYIDNYGYTF. CDR3 nucleotides: TGCGCCAGCAGCTTGTTAGGGGTGGGCCGATACATCGATAACTATGGCTACACCTTC. Full variable domain (outside the CDR3, taken from reference TRBV5-1 and TRBJ1-2): KAGVTQTPRYLIKTRGQQVTLSCSPISGHRSVSWYQQTPGQGLQFLFEYFSETQRNKGNFPGRFSGRQFSNSRSEMNVSTLELGDSALYLCASSLLGVGRYIDNYGYTFGSGTRLTVV.

V usage is TRBV7-9 and J usage is TRBJ2-1; 7 bases line up with TRBD2. CDR3 size: 17 residues. Trimming removed 5 bases from V and 5 bases from J; junction bases left unmatched: 15. Germline CDR1 and CDR2: SEHNR and FQNEAQ (reference sequence). CDR3 coding DNA: TGTGCCAGCAGCCCCCCCATTCTCGCGGGAGTCAACAATGAGCAGTTCTTC. It yields the protein CASSPPILAGVNNEQFF.

The chain is built from TRBV6-4 and TRBJ2-1, with TRBD2 matching 9 bases. The CDR3 loop spans 14 amino acids. J lost 7 bases, V lost 2 bases, and 3 bases had no gene match. CDR1 MRHNA and CDR2 SNTAGT come from the germline V gene. CDR3 DNA: TGTGCCAGCAGTGACGGACTAGCGCGGAATGAGCAGTTCTTC. Translated: CASSDGLARNEQFF.

The CDR3 protein is CASRVAGKGNEQFF. The CDR3 nucleotides read TGTGCCAGCAGAGTAGCGGGAAAGGGGAATGAGCAGTTCTTC. The chain combines TRBV2 with TRBJ2-1; 8 bases map to TRBD2. There are 14 residues in the CDR3. Per germline, CDR1 SNHLY and CDR2 FYNNEI. V gave up 6 bases and J gave up 7 bases; unmatched junction bases: 8. The full variable domain, with the rest looked up from reference TRBV2 and TRBJ2-1, is EPEVTQTPSHQVTQMGQEVILRCVPISNHLYFYWYRQILGQKVEFLVSFYNNEISEKSEIFDDQFSVERPDGSNFTLKIRSTKLEDSAMYFCASRVAGKGNEQFFGPGTRLTVL.

This sequence joins TRBV20-1 and TRBJ2-1; D unresolved. The germline CDR1 and CDR2 sequences are DFQATT and SNEGSKA (reference sequence). The CDR3 runs 11 residues. Trimming removed 6 bases from V and 4 bases from J, with 7 bases in between. Here the CDR3 DNA reads TGCAGTGCAAAATATTACAATGAGCAGTTCTTC. Protein sequence: CSAKYYNEQFF.

The sample holds one count of this clone. The CDR3 DNA is TGTGCCAGCAGCCCCGAGGTCCGAACAGATACGCAGTATTTT. This translates into CASSPEVRTDTQYF. The J gene is TRBJ2-3, the V gene TRBV4-2; D remains unclear. CDR1 LGHNA and CDR2 YNFKEQ come from the germline V gene. V lost 4 bases and J 3 bases, leaving 11 bases between the germline ends. The CDR3 length is 14 residues.

This clone was counted once. The J gene is TRBJ2-2, the V gene TRBV11-2, with 16 nucleotides matching TRBD2. Germline V CDR1 and CDR2: SGHAT, FQNNGV. There are 19 residues in the CDR3. J was trimmed by 2 bases and V by 4 bases; bases with no gene match: 7. The DNA for the CDR3 is TGTGCCAGCAGCTCCGGGACTAGCGGGGGGGCTCTAAACACCGGGGAGCTGTTTTTT. This codes for CASSSGTSGGALNTGELFF.

This sequence joins TRBV9 and TRBJ2-7; 8 bases are shared with TRBD2. CDR1 and CDR2 from the germline V gene are SGDLS and YYNGEE. The CDR3 totals 18 residues. J gave up 2 bases and V 0 bases, and 13 bases lay outside the gene matches. The DNA of the CDR3 is TGTGCCAGCAGCGTAGAAGCGGGAGTCCTCGATTTACCCTACGAGCAGTACTTC. This gives the protein CASSVEAGVLDLPYEQYF.

The chain links TRBV20-1 to TRBJ2-7; D is unresolved. Trimming cost V 1 base and J 3 bases, with 4 bases left between them. Germline values: CDR1 DFQATT, CDR2 SNEGSKA (reference sequence). The CDR3 loop spans 11 amino acids. The CDR3 nucleotides are TGCAGTGCTAGAGCCAGCTACGAGCAGTACTTC. It encodes CSARASYEQYF.

V and J are TRBV13 and TRBJ2-7; the D is unclear. CDR3 length: 14 amino acids. V was trimmed by 3 bases and J by 0 bases, leaving 9 bases between them. CDR1 is PRHDT and CDR2 is FYEKMQ in the germline V gene (reference sequence). The CDR3 sequence: CASSFSSSSYEQYF. DNA for the CDR3: TGTGCCAGCAGCTTTAGTTCGAGCTCCTACGAGCAGTACTTC.

CDR3 in DNA: TGTGCCAGCAGCCCGGGACAGGGGATGACCGGGGAGCTGTTTTTT. It encodes CASSPGQGMTGELFF. This rearrangement joins TRBV11-3 to TRBJ2-2; 10 nucleotides line up with TRBD1. After removal of 5 bases from V and 5 bases from J, the junction contained 5 bases not matched to a gene. Per germline, CDR1 SGHNT and CDR2 YENEEA. The CDR3 runs 15 residues.

This clone was counted a single time. The gene calls are TRBV5-1 and TRBJ2-6; weak D call: TRBD2 (5 bases). The V gene lost 1 base and the J gene lost 0 bases, with 17 bases spanning the gap. Germline loops: CDR1 SGHRS, CDR2 YFSETQ. The CDR3 loop spans 19 amino acids. CDR3 loop: CASSLLSTNRGSGANVLTF. The CDR3 DNA sequence: TGCGCCAGCAGCTTGCTCAGCACTAATCGGGGCTCTGGGGCCAACGTCCTGACTTTC.

V gene TRBV9 combines with J gene TRBJ2-3; TRBD2 agrees at 9 bases. Germline lookup yields CDR1 SGDLS and CDR2 YYNGEE. After removal of 7 bases from V and 4 bases from J, the junction contained 16 bases not matched to a gene. The CDR3 has 17 residues. CDR3 protein: CASGPSSGGASPDTQYF. Written as DNA, the CDR3 is TGTGCCAGCGGCCCAAGTAGCGGGGGAGCCAGCCCAGATACGCAGTATTTT. The full variable domain, with the rest looked up from reference TRBV9 and TRBJ2-3, is DSGVTQTPKHLITATGQRVTLRCSPRSGDLSVYWYQQSLDQGLQFLIQYYNGEERAKGNILERFSAQQFPDLHSELNLSSLELGDSALYFCASGPSSGGASPDTQYFGPGTRLTVL.

The V call is TRBV10-3, the J call TRBJ1-1; TRBD1 is a possible D gene (5 bases). This CDR3 is 14 amino acids long. V shed 1 base and J shed 6 bases, with 12 bases lying between them. CDR1 is ENHRY and CDR2 is SYGVKD in the germline V gene. This chain's CDR3 is CAISELQVPPEAFF. The CDR3 nucleotides are TGTGCCATCAGTGAGTTACAGGTCCCCCCTGAAGCTTTCTTT.

This clone is a singleton in its sample. The rearrangement joins TRBV5-1 to TRBJ2-3, with TRBD1 as a possible D gene (5 bases). Per germline, CDR1 SGHRS and CDR2 YFSETQ. The CDR3 extends over 14 amino acids. V lost 2 bases to trimming and J lost 2 bases, with 9 bases between them. CDR3 coding DNA: TGCGCCAGCAGCTTTACGACAGACACAGATACGCAGTATTTT. Translation gives CASSFTTDTDTQYF.

Turning to this clone: Other DNA sequences within the sample encode an identical CDR3. The chain links TRBV6-5 to TRBJ1-2; D is possibly TRBD1 (5 bases). The CDR3 is 13 residues long. V lost 6 bases and J lost 5, with 13 bases in between. Germline values: CDR1 MNHEY, CDR2 SVGAGI. This CDR3 reads CASRAGTAYGYTF. DNA of the CDR3: TGTGCCAGCAGAGCCGGGACTGCATATGGCTACACCTTC.